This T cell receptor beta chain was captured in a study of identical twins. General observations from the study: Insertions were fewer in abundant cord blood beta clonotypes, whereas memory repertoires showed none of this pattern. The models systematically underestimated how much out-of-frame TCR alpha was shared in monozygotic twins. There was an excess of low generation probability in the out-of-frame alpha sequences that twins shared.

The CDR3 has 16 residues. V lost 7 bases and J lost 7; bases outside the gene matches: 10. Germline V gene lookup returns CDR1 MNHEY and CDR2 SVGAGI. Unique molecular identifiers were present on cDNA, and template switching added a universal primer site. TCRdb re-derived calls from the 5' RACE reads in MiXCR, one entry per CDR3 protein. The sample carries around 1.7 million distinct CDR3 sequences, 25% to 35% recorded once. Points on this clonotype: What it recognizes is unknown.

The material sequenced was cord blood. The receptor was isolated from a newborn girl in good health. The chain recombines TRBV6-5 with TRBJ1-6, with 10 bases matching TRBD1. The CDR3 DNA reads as TGTGCCAGCACCGAAGGCGACAGGGGGCGAAATTCACCCCTCCACTTT. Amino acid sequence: CASTEGDRGRNSPLHF.